Following are 14 T cell receptor beta chains from one sample sequenced in a study of cytomegalovirus exposure and HLA in healthy donors (dated 2017 in TCRdb). Receptor amplification or capture employed the immunoSEQ multiplex PCR assay. TCRdb limited this immuneACCESS table to in-frame rearrangements with V and J called. A share of clones is missing; checked studies link under half to unresolved V genes, and the rest is unexplained. The sample table lists about 110,000 clones, roughly 90% of them with a count of one. Approximately 1.4% of the sample lies in the top ten. The sequencing sample was made of PBMCs. The source of these receptors is a young woman in good health and CMV-seropositive.

V usage is TRBV30 and J usage is TRBJ1-5, with D possibly being TRBD1 (5 bases). Germline CDR1 reads GTSNPN; CDR2 reads SVGIG (reference sequence). The CDR3 is 14 residues long. Trimming shortened V by 0 bases and J by 6 bases, and 12 bases separated the two germline ends. The CDR3 nucleotides are TGTGCCTGGAGTGTTTGGGGGGAGGGTCAGCCCCAGCATTTT. This gives the protein CAWSVWGEGQPQHF.

The chain recombines TRBV7-6 with TRBJ1-1; 8 bases map to TRBD1. The CDR3 runs 14 residues. Germline values: CDR1 SGHVS, CDR2 FNYEAQ. The trim removed 5 bases at V and 3 bases at J, leaving 5 bases unmatched. The CDR3: CASSADRGDTEAFF. CDR3 DNA sequence: TGTGCCAGCAGCGCCGACAGGGGAGACACTGAAGCTTTCTTT. Looking up the rest from reference TRBV7-6 and TRBJ1-1 gives the full variable domain: GAGVSQSPRYKVTKRGQDVALRCDPISGHVSLYWYRQALGQGPEFLTYFNYEAQQDKSGLPNDRFSAERPEGSISTLTIQRTEQRDSAMYRCASSADRGDTEAFFGQGTRLTVV.

This rearrangement joins TRBV5-1 to TRBJ2-2, with a tentative D call TRBD1 (5 bases). The CDR3 totals 15 residues. CDR1 is SGHRS, CDR2 YFSETQ, per germline. Trimming cost V 4 bases and J 2 bases, with 12 bases left between them. For the CDR3, the DNA is TGCGCCAGCAGCCGCGACAGCTTAAACACCGGGGAGCTGTTTTTT. Translated, it gives CASSRDSLNTGELFF.

This clone has just a few counts. V usage is TRBV2 and J usage is TRBJ1-5; D gene unclear. Germline V gene sequence: CDR1 SNHLY, CDR2 FYNNEI. The CDR3 loop spans 14 amino acids. V gave up 5 bases and J gave up 0 bases, with 8 bases separating them. The CDR3 reads CASSSRYSNQPQHF. Here the CDR3 DNA reads TGTGCCAGCAGTAGCAGGTATAGCAATCAGCCCCAGCATTTT.

The chain has TRBV5-1 and TRBJ2-7; D gene uncertain. Trimming cost V 0 bases and J 2 bases, with 9 bases left between them. The CDR3 totals 14 residues. Germline CDR1 and CDR2: SGHRS and YFSETQ. CDR3 coding DNA: TGCGCCAGCAGCTTGGGCAGGCAGACCTACGAGCAGTACTTC. Residues: CASSLGRQTYEQYF. The whole variable domain, filled in from reference TRBV5-1 and TRBJ2-7, reads KAGVTQTPRYLIKTRGQQVTLSCSPISGHRSVSWYQQTPGQGLQFLFEYFSETQRNKGNFPGRFSGRQFSNSRSEMNVSTLELGDSALYLCASSLGRQTYEQYFGPGTRLTVT.

The chain couples TRBV2 to TRBJ2-3; TRBD2 matches 7 bases. CDR1 SNHLY and CDR2 FYNNEI come from the germline V gene. This CDR3 comprises 14 residues. Losses at the gene ends were 8 bases for V and 3 bases for J; bases not matched to a gene: 8. CDR3 nucleotide sequence: TGTGCCAGCCGCGTGCGAGCGGGGACAGATACGCAGTATTTT. Residues: CASRVRAGTDTQYF. The full variable domain, with the rest looked up from reference TRBV2 and TRBJ2-3, is EPEVTQTPSHQVTQMGQEVILRCVPISNHLYFYWYRQILGQKVEFLVSFYNNEISEKSEIFDDQFSVERPDGSNFTLKIRSTKLEDSAMYFCASRVRAGTDTQYFGPGTRLTVL.

The rearrangement joins TRBV5-1 to TRBJ2-7; 7 positions match TRBD1. CDR3 length: 15 residues. CDR1 is SGHRS and CDR2 is YFSETQ in the germline V gene. With 4 bases clipped from V and 0 bases from J, the junction kept 7 bases outside the gene matches. Written as DNA, the CDR3 is TGCGCCAGCAGCCTTCGGACAGGAGCCTCCTACGAGCAGTACTTC. Translated, it gives CASSLRTGASYEQYF.

This clone was observed once. The rearrangement uses TRBV2 and TRBJ2-2; D remains unclear. This CDR3 is built from 13 residues. Trimming pared 7 bases from V and 1 base from J, leaving 7 bases between. Germline V gives CDR1 SNHLY, CDR2 FYNNEI. The CDR3 DNA sequence: TGTGCCAGCATGCGGTTGAACACCGGGGAGCTGTTTTTT. Translating gives CASMRLNTGELFF.

The chain carries TRBV27 and TRBJ2-1; perhaps TRBD2 as D (6 bases). V was shortened by 0 bases and J by 9 bases, with 15 bases between the two germline ends. CDR1 is MNHEY and CDR2 is SMNVEV in the germline V gene (reference sequence). This CDR3 has 15 amino acids. CDR3 DNA sequence: TGTGCCAGCAGTTTATCGGGCGGGGCTGGCGGTGAGCAGTTCTTC. The encoded protein is CASSLSGGAGGEQFF.

The chain combines TRBV7-6 with TRBJ2-7; TRBD2 matches 7 bases. CDR3 size: 12 residues. Germline CDR1 SGHVS, CDR2 FNYEAQ. With 5 bases clipped from V and 4 bases from J, the junction kept 2 bases outside the gene matches. CDR3 in DNA: TGTGCCAGCAGCACCGGGGGGTACGAGCAGTACTTC. It yields the protein CASSTGGYEQYF.

V is TRBV28 and J is TRBJ2-1; tentatively, D is TRBD2 (7 bases). This CDR3 comprises 13 residues. Germline CDR1 and CDR2: MDHEN and SYDVKM. V was pared by 7 bases and J by 7 bases, with 14 bases between. Here the CDR3 reads CASTRGAFNEQFF. CDR3 bases: TGTGCCAGCACCCGGGGGGCCTTTAATGAGCAGTTCTTC.

This sequence joins TRBV27 and TRBJ2-2, with D perhaps TRBD2 (6 bases). This CDR3 is 16 amino acids long. The V end was cut by 6 bases, the J end by 0 bases, with 14 bases between. Looked up from germline, CDR1 is MNHEY and CDR2 is SMNVEV (reference sequence). The CDR3 DNA sequence: TGTGCCAGCAGCCTACTCCCGGGGGCGAACACCGGGGAGCTGTTTTTT. Translating gives CASSLLPGANTGELFF.

This chain joins TRBV4-3 and TRBJ2-1; D uncertain. The CDR3 is made up of 12 amino acids. Trimming removed 5 bases at V and 2 bases at J, with 4 bases between. CDR1 LGHNA and CDR2 YSLEER come from the germline V gene. The CDR3 nucleotides are TGCGCCAGCAGCAGCACCTACAATGAGCAGTTCTTC. It translates to CASSSTYNEQFF.

This chain connects TRBV11-2 to TRBJ1-6; D unclear. The germline CDR1 and CDR2 sequences are SGHAT and FQNNGV. This CDR3 has 16 residues. The germline V and J ends were trimmed by 1 base and 6 bases, with 13 bases remaining between them. DNA for the CDR3: TGTGCCAGCAGCTTAGGTGCACCGCGTTCTAATTCACCCCTCCACTTT. This sequence encodes CASSLGAPRSNSPLHF.